These 7 T cell receptor beta chains were sequenced from one sample in a study of graft-versus-host responses after intestinal transplantation. Which antigens these TCRs recognize remains unknown. The method was immunoSEQ multiplex PCR; TCRdb's version includes in-frame clones alone and lacks a portion of them. Among roughly 100,000 clones listed, 91% were seen once. This sample comprised unstimulated CD4+ T cells sorted from spleen or lymph node cells, obtained before transplant. The origin of the receptors is a human donor who was the organ donor for an intestinal transplant.

V usage is TRBV7-2 and J usage is TRBJ1-2; no firm D call. Germline V gives CDR1 SGHTA, CDR2 FQGNSA. This CDR3 has 13 residues. V was pared by 5 bases and J by 4 bases, with 11 bases between. The CDR3 protein is CASSPRRRYGYTF. CDR3 bases: TGTGCCAGCAGCCCTAGGCGGCGCTATGGCTACACCTTC. Full variable domain (missing parts from reference TRBV7-2 and TRBJ1-2): GAGVSQSPSNKVTEKGKDVELRCDPISGHTALYWYRQSLGQGLEFLIYFQGNSAPDKSGLPSDRFSAERTGGSVSTLTIQRTQQEDSAVYLCASSPRRRYGYTFGSGTRLTVV.

The gene calls are TRBV11-2 and TRBJ1-2; 8 positions agree with TRBD1. Germline CDR1 is SGHAT and CDR2 is FQNNGV. The CDR3 spans 14 residues. V lost 6 bases and J lost 8; bases outside the gene matches: 11. This CDR3 reads CASRPIQGARGYTF. As DNA, the CDR3 is TGTGCCAGCAGGCCTATCCAGGGGGCGCGGGGCTACACCTTC.

The J gene is TRBJ2-5, the V gene TRBV27; D might be TRBD1 (7 bases). The J call may be in error: the DNA end matches TRBJ2-7 better. CDR1 MNHEY and CDR2 SMNVEV come from the germline V gene (reference sequence). The CDR3 sequence is 16 residues long. CDR3 residues: CASRFRGASFPYEQYF. The CDR3, as DNA: TGTGCCAGCCGGTTCAGGGGGGCCAGCTTCCCCTACGAGCAGTACTTC.

The sample holds one count of this clone. V and J are TRBV28 and TRBJ2-7; D perhaps matches TRBD2 (6 bases). The V end lost 7 bases, the J end lost 3 bases, and 16 bases lay between the germline ends. Germline CDR1 is MDHEN and CDR2 is SYDVKM. The CDR3 spans 14 residues. CDR3 region: CASIEGGNDYEQYF. CDR3 coding DNA: TGTGCCAGCATTGAGGGCGGGAACGACTACGAGCAGTACTTC.

Only a few counts were recorded for this clone. The CDR3, as DNA: TGTGCCAGCAGTGACTCGGCTAGCGGGGTGCCCTACGAGCAGTACTTC. Protein sequence: CASSDSASGVPYEQYF. This sequence joins TRBV6-4 and TRBJ2-7, with 9 bases matching TRBD2. The CDR3 has 16 amino acids. V dropped 0 bases and J dropped 2; count of bases not matched to a gene: 5. The germline gives CDR1 MRHNA, CDR2 SNTAGT.

This chain's CDR3 is CASSPTGGFPDTQYF. CDR3 nucleotides: TGTGCCAGCAGTCCGACAGGGGGCTTCCCAGATACGCAGTATTTT. V and J are TRBV27 and TRBJ2-3, with 10 bases fitting TRBD1. Losses at the gene ends were 5 bases for V and 4 bases for J; bases not matched to a gene: 6. Germline V CDR1 and CDR2: MNHEY, SMNVEV (reference sequence). The CDR3 contains 15 residues.

The rearrangement joins TRBV6-5 to TRBJ1-1; the D is unclear. V lost 6 bases to trimming and J lost 6 bases, with 11 bases between them. This CDR3 region has 12 residues. Germline V gene lookup returns CDR1 MNHEY and CDR2 SVGAGI. CDR3 sequence: CASSRRASEAFF. The DNA for the CDR3 is TGTGCCAGCAGCCGGAGGGCCTCTGAAGCTTTCTTT.